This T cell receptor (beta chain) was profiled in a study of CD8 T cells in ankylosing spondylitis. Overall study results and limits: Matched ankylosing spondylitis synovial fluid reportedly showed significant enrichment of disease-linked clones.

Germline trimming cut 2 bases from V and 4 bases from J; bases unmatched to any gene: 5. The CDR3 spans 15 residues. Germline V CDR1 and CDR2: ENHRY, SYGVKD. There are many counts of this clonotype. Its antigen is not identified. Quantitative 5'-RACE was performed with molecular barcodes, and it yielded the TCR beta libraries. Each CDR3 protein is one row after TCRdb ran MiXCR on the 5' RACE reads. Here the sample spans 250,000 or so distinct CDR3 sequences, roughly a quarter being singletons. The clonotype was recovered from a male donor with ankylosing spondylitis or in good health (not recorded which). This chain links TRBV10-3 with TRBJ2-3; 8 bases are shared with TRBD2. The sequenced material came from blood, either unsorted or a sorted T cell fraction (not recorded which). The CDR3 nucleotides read TGTGCCATCAGTGAGGCACACGGGGGGGCAGATACGCAGTATTTT. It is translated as CAISEAHGGADTQYF.